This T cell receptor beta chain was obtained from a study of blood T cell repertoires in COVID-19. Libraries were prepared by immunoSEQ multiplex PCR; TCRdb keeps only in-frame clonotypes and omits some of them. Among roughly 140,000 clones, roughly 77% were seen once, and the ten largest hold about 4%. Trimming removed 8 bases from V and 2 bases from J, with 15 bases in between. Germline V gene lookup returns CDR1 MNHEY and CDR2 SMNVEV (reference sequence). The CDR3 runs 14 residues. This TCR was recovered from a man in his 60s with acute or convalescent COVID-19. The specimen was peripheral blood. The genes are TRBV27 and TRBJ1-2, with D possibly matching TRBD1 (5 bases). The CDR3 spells CASSLNGGNYGYTF. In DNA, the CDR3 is TGTGCCAGCTCCTTAAACGGGGGAAACTATGGCTACACCTTC.